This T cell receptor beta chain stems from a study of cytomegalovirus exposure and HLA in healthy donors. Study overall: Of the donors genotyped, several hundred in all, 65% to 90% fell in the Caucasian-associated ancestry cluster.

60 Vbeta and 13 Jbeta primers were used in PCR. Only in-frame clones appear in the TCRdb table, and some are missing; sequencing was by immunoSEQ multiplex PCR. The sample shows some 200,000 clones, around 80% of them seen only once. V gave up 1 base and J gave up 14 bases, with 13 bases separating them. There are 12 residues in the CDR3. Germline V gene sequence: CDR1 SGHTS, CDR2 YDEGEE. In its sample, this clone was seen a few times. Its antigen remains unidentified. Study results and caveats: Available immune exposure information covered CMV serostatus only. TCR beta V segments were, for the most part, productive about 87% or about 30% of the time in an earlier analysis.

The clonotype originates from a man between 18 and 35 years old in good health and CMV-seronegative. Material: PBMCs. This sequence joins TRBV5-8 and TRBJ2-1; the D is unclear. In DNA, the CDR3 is TGTGCCAGCAGCTTGTATCCCCTCGAGGAGTTCTTC. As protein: CASSLYPLEEFF.